This T cell receptor (beta chain) stems from a study of identical twins. Regarding the study as a whole: Twin-shared out-of-frame alpha sequences were enriched for low generation probability. Twins shared beta out-of-frame sequences in excess, but this excess was weaker. Cord blood beta clonotypes present at high abundance carried fewer insertions; no such pattern appeared in memory repertoires.

TCRdb recomputed calls from the 5' RACE reads with MiXCR, one row per CDR3 protein. The repertoire includes approximately 150,000 distinct CDR3 sequences, around 3.5% of them detected once, and more than 7% sits in the top ten. This clonotype was counted many times. Its antigen is not known. The CDR3 runs to 14 residues. Germline CDR1 and CDR2: SGHKS and YYEKEE (reference sequence). Germline trimming cut 2 bases from V and 4 bases from J; bases unmatched to any gene: 5. The specimen sequenced was memory T cells sorted from blood. The sequence derives from a man between 18 and 29 years old in good health. J is TRBJ2-7 and V is TRBV5-5; 8 bases are a match to TRBD1. CDR3 residues: CASSFSQGGYEQYF. CDR3 DNA: TGTGCCAGCAGCTTTTCACAGGGGGGATACGAGCAGTACTTC.